Shown below are 13 T cell receptor beta chains from a single sample sequenced in a study of blood T cell repertoires in COVID-19. Data came from immunoSEQ multiplex PCR; TCRdb stores just in-frame clones and leaves some out. The sample has about 98,000 clones; roughly 80% are singletons. Material for sequencing was peripheral blood. These receptors originate from a man aged 70 or older with active or convalescent COVID-19.

The rearrangement joins TRBV11-2 to TRBJ1-1, with D unclear. V shed 5 bases and J shed 2 bases, with 9 bases lying between them. Germline CDR1 reads SGHAT; CDR2 reads FQNNGV. The CDR3 runs to 13 residues. CDR3 residues: CASSPEYNTEAFF. DNA of the CDR3: TGTGCCAGCAGCCCCGAGTACAACACTGAAGCTTTCTTT.

The rearrangement links TRBV4-3 to TRBJ1-2; possibly TRBD1 for D (6 bases). Germline CDR1 and CDR2: LGHNA and YSLEER. The CDR3 loop spans 13 amino acids. The V end was cut by 4 bases, the J end by 8 bases, with 14 bases between. This CDR3 is CASSLRTDLGYTF. The CDR3 DNA reads TGCGCCAGCAGCCTCCGGACAGATCTGGGCTACACCTTC.

The rearrangement joins TRBV11-3 to TRBJ2-2; 8 bases align to TRBD1. Germline CDR1 reads SGHNT; CDR2 reads YENEEA. J was trimmed by 3 bases and V by 4 bases; bases with no gene match: 1. This CDR3 region has 14 residues. CDR3 in amino acids: CASSSTGDTGELFF. CDR3 DNA sequence: TGTGCCAGCAGCTCGACAGGGGACACCGGGGAGCTGTTTTTT.

The chain joins TRBV30 to TRBJ2-7; 11 bases fit TRBD1. Trimming took 1 base from V and 6 from J; bases not matched to a gene: 2. Germline V gives CDR1 GTSNPN, CDR2 SVGIG (reference sequence). CDR3 length: 13 residues. The CDR3 nucleotides are TGTGCCTGGAGTGGGGGGACAGGGGGCGAGCAGTACTTC. Translation: CAWSGGTGGEQYF.

This sequence joins TRBV10-1 and TRBJ1-2; a possible D gene is TRBD1 (6 bases). Germline lookup yields CDR1 WNHNN and CDR2 SYGVQD (reference sequence). Trimming stripped 6 bases from V and 4 bases from J, with 12 bases between. This CDR3 region has 13 residues. In DNA, the CDR3 is TGCGCCAGCAGCGCCGGGACAACCTATGGCTACACCTTC. Residues: CASSAGTTYGYTF.

CDR3 amino acids: CASSQGEGPNTEAFF. The CDR3 DNA follows: TGCGCCAGCAGCCAAGGGGAGGGGCCAAACACTGAAGCTTTCTTT. The chain is built from TRBV4-1 and TRBJ1-1; D is possibly TRBD1 (5 bases). The CDR3 covers 15 residues. The germline V gene has CDR1 MGHRA and CDR2 YSYEKL. V lost 1 base, J lost 2 bases, and 11 bases lay in between.

The V call is TRBV27, the J call TRBJ2-5; D remains unclear. V lost 2 bases to trimming and J lost 9 bases, with 16 bases between them. Germline values: CDR1 MNHEY, CDR2 SMNVEV (reference sequence). The CDR3 is made up of 14 amino acids. The CDR3 here is CASSLSQASPSQYF. In DNA, the CDR3 is TGTGCCAGCAGTTTAAGCCAGGCCAGCCCCTCCCAGTACTTC.

The CDR3 sequence is CASRRTGETGSYGYTF. The CDR3 DNA sequence: TGCGCCAGCCGACGGACAGGGGAAACGGGATCCTATGGCTACACCTTC. This chain connects TRBV5-1 to TRBJ1-2; 9 nucleotides align to TRBD1. Trimming cost V 7 bases and J 4 bases; bases outside gene matches: 14. Germline V gene sequence: CDR1 SGHRS, CDR2 YFSETQ. CDR3 length equals 16 residues.

The chain joins TRBV11-2 to TRBJ2-2; the D is unclear. This CDR3 has 11 residues. Germline V lookup: CDR1 SGHAT, CDR2 FQNNGV. The CDR3 region is CGASNTGELFF. The CDR3 bases are TGTGGGGCGTCGAACACCGGGGAGCTGTTTTTT.

The chain employs TRBV7-8 and TRBJ2-7; D is possibly TRBD1 (5 bases). Germline V gene lookup returns CDR1 SGHVS and CDR2 FQNEAQ. CDR3 length equals 13 residues. Trimming took 1 base from V and 6 from J, leaving 10 bases between them. The CDR3 protein is CASSLDWGAEQYF. The CDR3 bases are TGTGCCAGCAGCTTAGATTGGGGCGCCGAGCAGTACTTC.

The chain recombines TRBV30 with TRBJ1-1; D may be TRBD1 (6 bases). Trimming removed 8 bases from V and 2 bases from J, with 15 bases in between. This CDR3 spans 13 amino acids. Looked up from germline, CDR1 is GTSNPN and CDR2 is SVGIG (reference sequence). Here the CDR3 DNA reads TGTGCCGGATCCTCAGGGGCTAACACTGAAGCTTTCTTT. Residues: CAGSSGANTEAFF.

DNA of the CDR3: TGTGCCTGGAGTGTACTCGGCAGTCTAGGGGGTCGCGAGCAGTACTTC. This translates into CAWSVLGSLGGREQYF. The chain joins TRBV30 to TRBJ2-7; D possibly corresponds to TRBD1 (6 bases). Germline V gene lookup returns CDR1 GTSNPN and CDR2 SVGIG (reference sequence). The CDR3 length is 16 residues. The V gene lost 0 bases and the J gene lost 6 bases, with 21 bases spanning the gap. The variable domain in full, with the rest retrieved from reference TRBV30 and TRBJ2-7, is SQTIHQWPATLVQPVGSPLSLECTVEGTSNPNLYWYRQAAGRGLQLLFYSVGIGQISSEVPQNLSASRPQDRQFILSSKKLLLSDSGFYLCAWSVLGSLGGREQYFGPGTRLTVT.

The gene calls are TRBV29-1 and TRBJ2-2; 7 nucleotides align to TRBD1. With 7 bases clipped from V and 3 bases from J, the junction kept 5 bases outside the gene matches. There are 13 residues in the CDR3. The germline V gene encodes CDR1 SQVTM and CDR2 ANQGSEA. The CDR3 region is CSAEQGYTGELFF. In DNA, the CDR3 is TGCAGCGCAGAACAGGGGTACACCGGGGAGCTGTTTTTT.